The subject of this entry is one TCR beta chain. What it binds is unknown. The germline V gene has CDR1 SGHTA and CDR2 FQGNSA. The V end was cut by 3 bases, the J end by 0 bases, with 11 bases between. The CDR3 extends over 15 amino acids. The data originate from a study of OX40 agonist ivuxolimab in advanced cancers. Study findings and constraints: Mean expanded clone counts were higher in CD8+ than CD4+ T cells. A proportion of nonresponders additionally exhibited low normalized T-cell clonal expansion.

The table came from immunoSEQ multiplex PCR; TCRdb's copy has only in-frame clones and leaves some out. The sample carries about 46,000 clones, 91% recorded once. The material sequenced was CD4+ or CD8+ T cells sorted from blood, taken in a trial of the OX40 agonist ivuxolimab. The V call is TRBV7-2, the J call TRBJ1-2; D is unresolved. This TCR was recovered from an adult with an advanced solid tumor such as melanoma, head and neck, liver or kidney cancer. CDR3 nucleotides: TGTGCCAGCAGCTTCTGGTCAGCCTCTAACTATGGCTACACCTTC. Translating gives CASSFWSASNYGYTF. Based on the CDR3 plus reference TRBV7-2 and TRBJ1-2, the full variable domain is GAGVSQSPSNKVTEKGKDVELRCDPISGHTALYWYRQSLGQGLEFLIYFQGNSAPDKSGLPSDRFSAERTGGSVSTLTIQRTQQEDSAVYLCASSFWSASNYGYTFGSGTRLTVV.